The 21 T cell receptor beta chains in this list originate from one sample, sequenced in a study of control samples from healthy donors and cancer patients. TCRdb's copy holds only in-frame clones and misses some; the assay was immunoSEQ multiplex PCR. Of over 100,000 clones in the sample, 90% were seen once. The sample consisted of blood. These receptors came from a human donor in good health. The donor label of this sample is uncertain.

V is TRBV5-1 and J is TRBJ2-5, with TRBD2 identical over 10 bases. This CDR3 has 17 amino acids. The ends lost 4 bases at V and 7 bases at J; junction bases unmatched: 16. The V gene's germline CDR1 is SGHRS and CDR2 YFSETQ. CDR3 sequence (DNA): TGCGCCAGCAGCGGACGCCCTAGCGGGGGCGGCGATGGGACCCAGTACTTC. Amino acids: CASSGRPSGGGDGTQYF.

The V gene is TRBV6-1, the J gene TRBJ2-1, with 12 nucleotides matching TRBD2. Germline V lookup: CDR1 MNHNS, CDR2 SASEGT. The ends lost 0 bases at V and 10 bases at J; junction bases unmatched: 10. The CDR3 has 17 residues. The CDR3: CASSEARLAGGPREQFF. The CDR3 region has the DNA TGTGCCAGCAGTGAAGCTAGGCTAGCGGGGGGGCCTCGAGAGCAGTTCTTC.

This chain connects TRBV5-1 to TRBJ1-1; TRBD1 agrees at 10 bases. This CDR3 spans 15 amino acids. Looked up from germline, CDR1 is SGHRS and CDR2 is YFSETQ. The V gene end was trimmed by 4 bases and the J gene end by 4 bases; junction bases not matched to a gene: 7. The CDR3 nucleotides are TGCGCCAGCAGCGCGGACAGGGGGACGGTCACTGAAGCTTTCTTT. It yields the protein CASSADRGTVTEAFF.

This clone was seen a single time. The gene calls are TRBV18 and TRBJ1-4; the match to TRBD1 covers 10 bases. The length of the CDR3 is 17 residues. CDR1 is KGHSH and CDR2 is LQKENI in the germline V gene. The J segment lost 0 bases and the V segment lost 4 bases, leaving 5 bases of the junction unmatched. In DNA, the CDR3 is TGTGCCAGCTCACGACAGGGGGCACGTGCAACTAATGAAAAACTGTTTTTT. This gives the protein CASSRQGARATNEKLFF. The complete variable domain, with remaining parts taken from reference TRBV18 and TRBJ1-4, reads NAGVMQNPRHLVRRRGQEARLRCSPMKGHSHVYWYRQLPEEGLKFMVYLQKENIIDESGMPKERFSAEFPKEGPSILRIQQVVRGDSAAYFCASSRQGARATNEKLFFGSGTQLSVL.

The V call is TRBV6-6, the J call TRBJ1-1; perhaps TRBD1 as D (6 bases). Trimming removed 5 bases at V and 2 bases at J, with 9 bases between. Germline CDR1 and CDR2: MNHNY and SVGAGI (reference sequence). CDR3 length equals 13 residues. The CDR3 DNA sequence: TGTGCCAGCAGTCTCGGGGGCAACACTGAAGCTTTCTTT. Its protein product is CASSLGGNTEAFF.

The chain is built from TRBV6-5 and TRBJ1-5; 10 positions match TRBD1. Germline V lookup: CDR1 MNHEY, CDR2 SVGAGI. The CDR3 spans 14 residues. V lost 6 bases and J lost 6; bases outside the gene matches: 5. The CDR3 bases are TGTGCCAGCAGCTCCCGGGACAGGGGTCAGCCCCAGCATTTT. Translated: CASSSRDRGQPQHF.

This chain uses TRBV5-1 with TRBJ2-1, with TRBD1 matching over 9 bases. The trim removed 5 bases at V and 9 bases at J, leaving 12 bases unmatched. Germline V gene lookup returns CDR1 SGHRS and CDR2 YFSETQ. The CDR3 loop spans 15 amino acids. In DNA form, the CDR3 reads TGCGCCAGCAGTTCTTTTCCGGGACAGGGCGGTGAGCAGTTCTTC. As protein: CASSSFPGQGGEQFF.

V is TRBV7-7 and J is TRBJ2-3, with D perhaps matching TRBD2 (6 bases). CDR3 length: 15 amino acids. The V gene's germline CDR1 is SSHAT and CDR2 FNYEAQ (reference sequence). Trimming took off 2 bases at V and 6 bases at J, with 15 bases between the two ends. CDR3 DNA: TGTGCCAGCAGCTTATCGCGGGGTTCTTCGGATACGCAGTATTTT. It yields the protein CASSLSRGSSDTQYF.

This clone was picked up one time. The chain has TRBV14 and TRBJ2-7, with D uncertain. Trimming stripped 1 base from V and 7 bases from J, with 11 bases between. This CDR3 spans 13 amino acids. Germline V gene lookup returns CDR1 SGHDN and CDR2 FVKESK. CDR3 in amino acids: CASSQGGRWEQYF. The DNA of the CDR3 is TGTGCCAGCAGCCAAGGGGGAAGGTGGGAGCAGTACTTC.

The rearrangement joins TRBV7-2 to TRBJ2-1; 8 nucleotides agree with TRBD1. CDR3 length: 16 residues. The J segment lost 9 bases and the V segment lost 5 bases, leaving 15 bases of the junction unmatched. In germline, CDR1 is SGHTA, CDR2 FQGNSA. In DNA form, the CDR3 reads TGTGCCAGCAGCCTAACAGGACAGGGAGGTTTCGGTGAGCAGTTCTTC. It is translated as CASSLTGQGGFGEQFF.

V usage is TRBV19 and J usage is TRBJ1-5, with D possibly being TRBD1 (5 bases). This CDR3 is 13 amino acids long. Trimming pared 6 bases from V and 4 bases from J, leaving 10 bases between. Germline loops: CDR1 LNHDA, CDR2 SQIVND (reference sequence). The chain's CDR3 is CASSRTRNQPQHF. The CDR3 bases are TGTGCCAGTAGCAGGACAAGAAATCAGCCCCAGCATTTT.

In its sample, this clone was seen a few times. J is TRBJ2-1 and V is TRBV12-3 or TRBV12-4; perhaps TRBD1 as D (5 bases). The CDR3 covers 13 residues. The V and J ends lost 6 bases and 6 bases respectively, with 12 bases between them. CDR3 DNA sequence: TGTGCCAGCAGCCGACCAACAGGCAATGAGCAGTTCTTC. Amino acid sequence: CASSRPTGNEQFF.

This chain joins TRBV9 and TRBJ1-1, with a weak D call TRBD1 (6 bases). The CDR3 totals 14 residues. V was shortened by 4 bases and J by 5 bases, with 15 bases between the two germline ends. Germline loops: CDR1 SGDLS, CDR2 YYNGEE. This CDR3 is CASSPEGGRTEAFF. Written as DNA, the CDR3 is TGTGCCAGCAGCCCAGAGGGGGGTCGGACTGAAGCTTTCTTT.

The genes are TRBV7-9 and TRBJ1-2; D unresolved. The length of the CDR3 is 12 residues. Germline V CDR1 and CDR2: SEHNR, FQNEAQ (reference sequence). V shed 6 bases and J shed 5 bases, with 10 bases lying between them. The DNA for the CDR3 is TGTGCCAGCAGTTCTGAGGCTTATGGCTACACCTTC. As protein: CASSSEAYGYTF.

This chain uses TRBV27 with TRBJ2-7; unclear D gene. CDR3 size: 13 residues. The V end lost 3 bases, the J end lost 2 bases, and 8 bases lay between the germline ends. Germline CDR1 and CDR2: MNHEY and SMNVEV (reference sequence). CDR3 residues: CASSFARTYEQYF. For the CDR3, the DNA is TGTGCCAGCAGTTTCGCCAGGACCTACGAGCAGTACTTC.

Here the CDR3 DNA reads TGTGCCAGCAGCTTGGTTTCCAGCCCGAAACCCCAGTACTTC. Protein product: CASSLVSSPKPQYF. V gene TRBV5-5 combines with J gene TRBJ2-5; no definite D call. CDR1 SGHKS and CDR2 YYEKEE come from the germline V gene (reference sequence). The CDR3 loop spans 14 amino acids. Trimming shortened V by 0 bases and J by 9 bases, and 15 bases separated the two germline ends. Based on the CDR3 plus reference TRBV5-5 and TRBJ2-5, the full variable domain is DAGVTQSPTHLIKTRGQQVTLRCSPISGHKSVSWYQQVLGQGPQFIFQYYEKEERGRGNFPDRFSARQFPNYSSELNVNALLLGDSALYLCASSLVSSPKPQYFGPGTRLLVL.

J is TRBJ2-4 and V is TRBV14; D might be TRBD1 (5 bases). Per germline, CDR1 SGHDN and CDR2 FVKESK. V gave up 1 base and J gave up 6 bases, with 7 bases separating them. This CDR3 comprises 13 residues. The chain's CDR3 is CASSQGQRNIQYF. CDR3 in DNA: TGTGCCAGCAGCCAAGGACAGAGAAACATTCAGTACTTC.

The CDR3 DNA sequence: TGCGCCAGCAGCCAAGTTGGAGGCACCTACGAGCAGTACTTC. As protein: CASSQVGGTYEQYF. V is TRBV4-1 and J is TRBJ2-7; TRBD2 is a possible D gene (5 bases). V lost 1 base and J 2 bases, leaving 9 bases between the germline ends. Germline-derived CDR1 and CDR2 are MGHRA and YSYEKL. The CDR3 runs 14 residues.

The CDR3 reads CATSNGDWGGQPQHF. DNA of the CDR3: TGTGCCACCAGTAACGGGGACTGGGGAGGGCAGCCCCAGCATTTT. V usage is TRBV19 and J usage is TRBJ1-5, with a tentative D call TRBD1 (5 bases). Germline CDR1 LNHDA, CDR2 SQIVND (reference sequence). Trimming left V 10 bases short and J 7 bases short, with 23 bases between. This CDR3 is 15 amino acids long.

The chain is built from TRBV5-1 and TRBJ2-7, with TRBD1 identical over 9 bases. This CDR3 is 15 amino acids long. Germline loops: CDR1 SGHRS, CDR2 YFSETQ. Losses at the gene ends were 2 bases for V and 5 bases for J; bases not matched to a gene: 8. The CDR3 DNA reads TGCGCCAGCAGCTTTTACGGACAGGGGAGCAACGAGCAGTACTTC. It is translated as CASSFYGQGSNEQYF. Full variable domain (remainder filled in from reference TRBV5-1 and TRBJ2-7): KAGVTQTPRYLIKTRGQQVTLSCSPISGHRSVSWYQQTPGQGLQFLFEYFSETQRNKGNFPGRFSGRQFSNSRSEMNVSTLELGDSALYLCASSFYGQGSNEQYFGPGTRLTVT.

The rearrangement links TRBV7-3 to TRBJ2-1; possibly TRBD1 for D (5 bases). Germline V gives CDR1 SGHTA, CDR2 FQGTGA. This CDR3 is built from 13 residues. Between the trimmed V and J ends, which lost 5 bases and 6 bases, there was a span of 11 bases. The CDR3 DNA reads as TGTGCCAGCAGCCAAGGGGTGGGCAATGAGCAGTTCTTC. Translated: CASSQGVGNEQFF. Based on the CDR3 plus reference TRBV7-3 and TRBJ2-1, the full variable domain is GAGVSQTPSNKVTEKGKYVELRCDPISGHTALYWYRQSLGQGPEFLIYFQGTGAADDSGLPNDRFFAVRPEGSVSTLKIQRTERGDSAVYLCASSQGVGNEQFFGPGTRLTVL.